The next 28 T cell receptor beta chains were all read from a single sample in a study of technical replicates of blood from several donors. Assay used: immunoSEQ multiplex PCR; TCRdb lists only in-frame clones, some missing. The sample consists of 55,000 to 75,000 clones, 85% to 95% of them appearing once. The sequenced sample was T cells isolated from PBMCs. The origin of the receptors is a human donor in good health.

The rearrangement links TRBV28 to TRBJ2-7, with 10 positions matching TRBD1. V gave up 4 bases and J gave up 7 bases; unmatched junction bases: 7. This CDR3 region has 14 residues. Germline CDR1 MDHEN, CDR2 SYDVKM. This CDR3 reads CASSSRQGAWEQYF. Written as DNA, the CDR3 is TGTGCCAGCAGTTCCCGACAGGGGGCGTGGGAGCAGTACTTC.

The chain couples TRBV11-2 to TRBJ1-5; the D gene is possibly TRBD1 (5 bases). The ends were cut back, 4 bases at V and 1 base at J, with 11 bases in the middle. CDR1 is SGHAT and CDR2 is FQNNGV in the germline V gene. CDR3 size: 15 residues. CDR3 coding DNA: TGTGCCAGCAGCTCCAGTGGGGCCAGCAATCAGCCCCAGCATTTT. The encoded protein is CASSSSGASNQPQHF.

CDR3 in DNA: TGCGCCAGCAGCCACTGGACAGGTGGTGAGACCCAGTACTTC. Protein sequence: CASSHWTGGETQYF. The chain joins TRBV4-1 to TRBJ2-5; 7 bases line up with TRBD1. Germline CDR1 is MGHRA and CDR2 is YSYEKL. V was pared by 3 bases and J by 5 bases, with 6 bases of the junction left unmatched. This CDR3 region has 14 residues.

This chain joins TRBV23-1 and TRBJ1-1, with D possibly TRBD1 on 5 matching bases. TRBV23-1 is given ORF status, its function remaining uncertain. This CDR3 is built from 13 residues. V was cut by 4 bases and J by 3 bases, with 9 bases left in between. The CDR3 protein is CASSPLRDTEAFF. For the CDR3, the DNA is TGCGCCAGCAGTCCCCTCAGGGACACTGAAGCTTTCTTT.

The chain has TRBV7-2 and TRBJ1-2; D remains unclear. The CDR3 covers 12 residues. Trimming took off 5 bases at V and 6 bases at J, with 10 bases between the two ends. Germline V CDR1 and CDR2: SGHTA, FQGNSA. CDR3 coding DNA: TGTGCCAGCAGCCAGGCCTTCGATGGCTACACCTTC. It is translated as CASSQAFDGYTF.

The chain employs TRBV27 and TRBJ1-2, with D tentatively TRBD1 (6 bases). CDR3 length equals 13 residues. The V gene's germline CDR1 is MNHEY and CDR2 SMNVEV (reference sequence). The V end lost 4 bases, the J end lost 6 bases, and 12 bases lay between the germline ends. CDR3 amino acids: CASSYQGLNGYTF. CDR3 DNA sequence: TGTGCCAGCAGTTATCAGGGGTTGAATGGCTACACCTTC.

The table lists this clone with a count of one. J is TRBJ1-1 and V is TRBV5-1; 9 bases match TRBD1. Germline V gives CDR1 SGHRS, CDR2 YFSETQ. This CDR3 has 16 residues. J lost 1 base, V lost 0 bases, and 4 bases had no gene match. This CDR3 reads CASSLGTGGGNTEAFF. The CDR3, as DNA: TGCGCCAGCAGCTTGGGAACAGGGGGCGGGAACACTGAAGCTTTCTTT.

The V and J genes are TRBV5-6 and TRBJ2-7, with 8 nucleotides matching TRBD1. The CDR3 runs 16 residues. The germline gives CDR1 SGHDT, CDR2 YYEEEE. V was pared by 5 bases and J by 0 bases, with 10 bases of the junction left unmatched. The CDR3 bases are TGTGCCAGCAGTCCCCCGGGACAGGTTGGCTCCTACGAGCAGTACTTC. This codes for CASSPPGQVGSYEQYF.

In its sample, this clone was seen once. The rearrangement joins TRBV5-1 to TRBJ2-6, with TRBD2 identical over 8 bases. J gave up 4 bases and V 4 bases, and 4 bases lay outside the gene matches. This CDR3 region has 15 residues. Germline V CDR1 and CDR2: SGHRS, YFSETQ. This CDR3 is CASSGGGSGANVLTF. CDR3 sequence (DNA): TGCGCCAGCAGCGGCGGGGGGTCAGGGGCCAACGTCCTGACTTTC. Variable domain in full (rest from reference TRBV5-1 and TRBJ2-6): KAGVTQTPRYLIKTRGQQVTLSCSPISGHRSVSWYQQTPGQGLQFLFEYFSETQRNKGNFPGRFSGRQFSNSRSEMNVSTLELGDSALYLCASSGGGSGANVLTFGAGSRLTVL.

The gene calls are TRBV6-5 and TRBJ1-4; weak D call: TRBD1 (5 bases). The germline V gene encodes CDR1 MNHEY and CDR2 SVGAGI. V lost 8 bases and J lost 4, with 11 bases in between. CDR3 length equals 13 residues. For the CDR3, the DNA is TGTGCCAGCGGTCGGGGGGGTAATGAAAAACTGTTTTTT. Translation: CASGRGGNEKLFF.

The chain carries TRBV5-1 and TRBJ1-1; unclear D gene. The V end lost 2 bases, the J end lost 0 bases, and 8 bases lay between the germline ends. The CDR3 runs 14 residues. Germline loops: CDR1 SGHRS, CDR2 YFSETQ. CDR3 amino acids: CASSFQLMNTEAFF. For the CDR3, the DNA is TGCGCCAGCAGCTTTCAACTGATGAACACTGAAGCTTTCTTT.

The chain employs TRBV7-8 and TRBJ2-7, with D maybe TRBD2 (5 bases). The CDR3 is made up of 14 amino acids. The germline gives CDR1 SGHVS, CDR2 FQNEAQ. V was pared by 0 bases and J by 3 bases, with 9 bases between. CDR3 sequence: CASSLAGVSYEQYF. The CDR3 DNA follows: TGTGCCAGCAGCTTAGCGGGAGTGAGCTACGAGCAGTACTTC.

CDR3 sequence reads: CASSGGVSSSYEQYF. The CDR3 region has the DNA TGTGCCAGCAGTGGCGGGGTCTCGAGCTCCTACGAGCAGTACTTC. V usage is TRBV27 and J usage is TRBJ2-7; tentative D call: TRBD2 (6 bases). The CDR3 covers 15 residues. CDR1 MNHEY and CDR2 SMNVEV come from the germline V gene (reference sequence). Trimming left V 5 bases short and J 0 bases short, with 14 bases between.

The chain combines TRBV29-1 with TRBJ1-1; 8 nucleotides line up with TRBD1. The V segment lost 7 bases and the J segment 11 bases; nucleotides outside the gene matches: 18. Germline CDR1 and CDR2: SQVTM and ANQGSEA. This CDR3 is built from 14 residues. This chain's CDR3 is CSADKTGDSLGAFF. The CDR3 DNA reads TGCAGCGCTGACAAGACAGGGGATTCTTTGGGGGCTTTCTTT.

This clone appeared once. This chain connects TRBV5-1 to TRBJ2-3, with 11 nucleotides matching TRBD2. V lost 0 bases, J lost 1 base, and 1 base stayed unmatched. The germline gives CDR1 SGHRS, CDR2 YFSETQ. The CDR3 is 16 amino acids. CDR3 coding DNA: TGCGCCAGCAGCTTGGCGGGACTAGCGGGCACAGATACGCAGTATTTT. Protein product: CASSLAGLAGTDTQYF.

The chain combines TRBV9 with TRBJ1-1; D remains ambiguous. The CDR3 length is 13 residues. Between the trimmed V and J ends, which lost 0 bases and 5 bases, there was a span of 8 bases. The germline gives CDR1 SGDLS, CDR2 YYNGEE. CDR3: CASSVGRDTEAFF. For the CDR3, the DNA is TGTGCCAGCAGCGTAGGGAGGGATACTGAAGCTTTCTTT.

The chain joins TRBV19 to TRBJ1-5; 8 nucleotides match TRBD1. CDR1 and CDR2 from the germline V gene are LNHDA and SQIVND (reference sequence). Trimming cost V 4 bases and J 1 base; bases outside gene matches: 6. The CDR3 loop spans 16 amino acids. CDR3 in DNA: TGTGCCAGTAGTAGAACCAGGGGGCGGAGCAATCAGCCCCAGCATTTT. Amino acids: CASSRTRGRSNQPQHF.

This clone has just a few counts. The CDR3: CASSLAGRGTQYF. CDR3 sequence (DNA): TGTGCCAGCAGCTTAGCAGGAAGGGGTACGCAGTATTTT. V gene TRBV7-2 combines with J gene TRBJ2-3; tentative D call: TRBD1 (5 bases). Germline V gives CDR1 SGHTA, CDR2 FQGNSA. Trimming cost V 0 bases and J 8 bases, with 9 bases left between them. This CDR3 contains 13 residues.

The chain uses TRBV28 and TRBJ1-2; 8 bases are shared with TRBD1. Trimming took 1 base from V and 4 from J; bases not matched to a gene: 2. CDR1 is MDHEN, CDR2 SYDVKM, per germline. The CDR3 covers 14 residues. CDR3 DNA sequence: TGTGCCAGCAGTTTATTAACAGGGGGCTATGGCTACACCTTC. It specifies CASSLLTGGYGYTF.

V usage is TRBV5-6 and J usage is TRBJ2-2; no firm D call. The germline gives CDR1 SGHDT, CDR2 YYEEEE. V shed 4 bases and J shed 5 bases, with 12 bases lying between them. The CDR3 covers 14 residues. The CDR3 sequence is CASSTATQTGELFF. CDR3 in DNA: TGTGCCAGCAGCACCGCGACACAAACCGGGGAGCTGTTTTTT.

This chain joins TRBV6-6 and TRBJ1-5; D uncertain. V lost 7 bases and J 7 bases, leaving 20 bases between the germline ends. Per the germline V gene, CDR1 is MNHNY and CDR2 is SVGAGI (reference sequence). The CDR3 totals 15 residues. CDR3 loop: CASIPQVIRRQPQHF. The CDR3 DNA reads TGTGCCAGCATTCCTCAGGTCATCCGAAGGCAGCCCCAGCATTTT.

CDR3 nucleotides: TGTGCCAGCAGCCCGGGACTAGCGGGACGTGAGCAGTTCTTC. This gives the protein CASSPGLAGREQFF. The V gene is TRBV7-3, the J gene TRBJ2-1; 13 bases fit TRBD2. The CDR3 contains 14 residues. V dropped 5 bases and J dropped 9; count of bases not matched to a gene: 4. Germline V lookup: CDR1 SGHTA, CDR2 FQGTGA.

The V and J genes are TRBV6-5 and TRBJ1-1, with D possibly TRBD1 on 5 matching bases. Germline CDR1 reads MNHEY; CDR2 reads SVGAGI. There are 12 residues in the CDR3. V lost 0 bases to trimming and J lost 7 bases, with 6 bases between them. The CDR3: CASSYSQGEAFF. In DNA, the CDR3 is TGTGCCAGCAGTTACTCCCAGGGTGAAGCTTTCTTT.

The chain is built from TRBV12-5 and TRBJ2-7; D is perhaps TRBD1 (5 bases). Trimming removed 2 bases from V and 3 bases from J, with 14 bases in between. Germline V CDR1 and CDR2: LGHNT, FRNRAP. The CDR3 covers 15 residues. CDR3 residues: CASGLINRTHYEQYF. The CDR3 DNA sequence: TGTGCTAGTGGTTTGATCAACAGGACGCACTACGAGCAGTACTTC.

This chain links TRBV9 with TRBJ2-6; no reliable D call. The CDR3 extends over 16 amino acids. The V gene lost 3 bases and the J gene lost 0 bases, with 10 bases spanning the gap. Germline loops: CDR1 SGDLS, CDR2 YYNGEE. The CDR3 sequence: CASSDDFSSGANVLTF. CDR3 DNA sequence: TGTGCCAGCAGCGACGACTTTTCCTCTGGGGCCAACGTCCTGACTTTC. Variable domain in full (rest from reference TRBV9 and TRBJ2-6): DSGVTQTPKHLITATGQRVTLRCSPRSGDLSVYWYQQSLDQGLQFLIQYYNGEERAKGNILERFSAQQFPDLHSELNLSSLELGDSALYFCASSDDFSSGANVLTFGAGSRLTVL.

The chain recombines TRBV27 with TRBJ2-7, with D possibly being TRBD2 (6 bases). V was shortened by 3 bases and J by 5 bases, with 17 bases between the two germline ends. Germline loops: CDR1 MNHEY, CDR2 SMNVEV (reference sequence). The CDR3 runs 15 residues. CDR3 residues: CASSFSGGTRDEQYF. The CDR3 DNA follows: TGTGCCAGCAGTTTTAGTGGCGGGACCCGAGACGAGCAGTACTTC.

The DNA of the CDR3 is TGTGCCAGCAGCCACTGGACAGGGGGCACTGAAGCTTTCTTT. Its translation: CASSHWTGGTEAFF. The gene calls are TRBV14 and TRBJ1-1; 10 bases align to TRBD1. Germline loops: CDR1 SGHDN, CDR2 FVKESK. The CDR3 is 14 residues long. After removal of 3 bases from V and 4 bases from J, the junction contained 2 bases not matched to a gene.

The chain carries TRBV6-5 and TRBJ2-1; 13 positions match TRBD2. The J segment lost 7 bases and the V segment lost 4 bases, leaving 1 base of the junction unmatched. The CDR3 extends over 14 amino acids. CDR1 and CDR2 from the germline V gene are MNHEY and SVGAGI. CDR3 DNA sequence: TGTGCCAGCAGTTTGGGACTAGCGGGAAATGAGCAGTTCTTC. This sequence encodes CASSLGLAGNEQFF.